The source of this TCR beta chain is a study of T cells in tumors after PD-1 blockade. At the level of the study: Either cemiplimab 350 mg every 2 weeks or pembrolizumab 200 mg every 3 weeks was given.

This CDR3 contains 15 residues. V lost 5 bases and J lost 0, with 12 bases in between. Germline V gives CDR1 SGHVS, CDR2 FNYEAQ. Study-level findings and limits: Roughly 40% of tumor TCR clonotypes were also found in blood.

The table came from immunoSEQ multiplex PCR; TCRdb's copy has only in-frame clones and leaves some out. Among roughly 3,600 clones listed, 65% to 70% were seen once. About this clone itself: No antigen is known for it.

The TCR was taken from a human donor with basal cell carcinoma. V is TRBV7-6 and J is TRBJ2-3; no clear D gene. Material: tumor tissue, obtained before anti-PD-1 treatment. The CDR3 DNA sequence: TGTGCCAGCAGCACCTCACACTTAAGCACAGATACGCAGTATTTT. Protein sequence: CASSTSHLSTDTQYF.